Listed below are T cell receptor beta chains from one sample, sequenced in a study of cytomegalovirus exposure and HLA in healthy donors. The assay was immunoSEQ multiplex PCR, and TCRdb's table has in-frame clones only and misses some. The sample contains 95,000 to 150,000 clones, 80% of which appear only once. The source material was PBMCs. The source of these receptors is a man aged 25 to 40 in good health and CMV-seropositive. Each CDR3 is given with its conserved first and last residue. The D gene is left open where the match is weak. Expanded clones get a size class; other rows say once, few or many, or leave the size out.

V	J	size	D	DNA	CDR3
TRBV7-9	TRBJ1-1	.	.	TGTGCCAGCAGATCCCTAGGAGGGGTCACTGAAGCTTTCTTT	CASRSLGGVTEAFF
TRBV7-3	TRBJ2-5	once	.	TGTGCCAGCAGCTTAAGGGCGTTCCAAGAGACCCAGTACTTC	CASSLRAFQETQYF
TRBV11-2	TRBJ2-7	.	TRBD1	TGTGCCAGCAGCCCCGGGACAGGACCGACATACGAGCAGTACTTC	CASSPGTGPTYEQYF
TRBV7-3	TRBJ2-3	.	.	TGTGCCAGCAGCTTAAGTCCCGGAGATACGCAGTATTTT	CASSLSPGDTQYF
TRBV6-1	TRBJ1-5	.	.	TGTGCCAGCAGGACAGTTACCAATCAGCCCCAGCATTTT	CASRTVTNQPQHF
TRBV6-5	TRBJ1-6	.	.	TGTGCCAGCAGGGAGACAGACTTTAATTCACCCCTCCACTTT	CASRETDFNSPLHF
TRBV29-1	TRBJ2-5	.	.	TGCAGCGCCATCCGGGGTCAAGAGACCCAGTACTTC	CSAIRGQETQYF
TRBV9	TRBJ1-2	.	TRBD1	TGTGCCAGCAGCGGTTGGACAGGGGGCTTCTATGGCTACACCTTC	CASSGWTGGFYGYTF
TRBV6-1	TRBJ2-1	.	TRBD2	TGTGCCAGCAGTGAAGGTCTCGGGGGGTTTGAGCAGTTCTTC	CASSEGLGGFEQFF
TRBV2	TRBJ2-3	.	TRBD2	TGTGCCAGCAGGCCACTAGCGGGGGGAGGCACAGATGCGCAGTATTTT	CASRPLAGGGTDAQYF
TRBV29-1	TRBJ1-2	few	TRBD1	TGCAGCGTTGAACAGGGGACAGGGGTGTATGGCTACACCTTC	CSVEQGTGVYGYTF
TRBV27	TRBJ1-3	.	.	TGTGCCAGCAGTCCTACAGAGAGCTCTGGAAACACCATATATTTT	CASSPTESSGNTIYF
TRBV27	TRBJ2-3	.	TRBD2	TGTGCCAGCAGTTTCTTAGCGGGGGGTAGCACAGATACGCAGTATTTT	CASSFLAGGSTDTQYF
TRBV5-1	TRBJ1-2	.	.	TGCGCCAGCAGCTTGGAGGTGACGGGTGGCTACACCTTC	CASSLEVTGGYTF
TRBV4-2	TRBJ2-7	few	.	TGTGCCAGCAGCCAAGCGACAGCGTACTACGAGCAGTACTTC	CASSQATAYYEQYF